The 27 T cell receptor beta chains below were found in one sample sequenced in a study of CD8 T cells in Susac syndrome. Random-hexamer reverse transcription was applied to roughly 0.5 to 1 ug RNA. In TCRdb, the immunoSEQ multiplex PCR reads were re-called with MiXCR into one record per CDR3 protein. The sample holds 180,000 or so distinct CDR3 sequences, around 94% seen once. The specimen sequenced was CD4+ T cells from PBMCs. All receptors come from a human donor in good health.

The chain uses TRBV20-1 and TRBJ2-7, with D possibly being TRBD1 (5 bases). This CDR3 has 13 amino acids. Deletions cut 0 bases from V and 7 bases from J, with 13 bases between. Germline V gives CDR1 DFQATT, CDR2 SNEGSKA (reference sequence). The CDR3 loop reads CSARDMPGREQYF. The CDR3 bases are TGCAGTGCTAGAGATATGCCAGGGCGGGAGCAGTACTTC.

The chain uses TRBV9 and TRBJ2-6; D gene ambiguous. CDR3 size: 14 residues. V lost 1 base to trimming and J lost 2 bases, with 4 bases between them. Looked up from germline, CDR1 is SGDLS and CDR2 is YYNGEE. The CDR3, as DNA: TGTGCCAGCAGCGTACAAGCTGGGGCCAACGTCCTGACTTTC. Amino acids: CASSVQAGANVLTF.

The chain uses TRBV20-1 and TRBJ2-2, with 9 bases aligning to TRBD1. This CDR3 is built from 16 residues. Germline CDR1 reads DFQATT; CDR2 reads SNEGSKA (reference sequence). Unmatched junction bases numbered 13, after V lost 6 bases and J lost 5 bases. CDR3 amino acids: CSAKSPGQGRTGELFF. CDR3 coding DNA: TGCAGTGCCAAATCCCCGGGACAGGGTAGGACCGGGGAGCTGTTTTTT.

V gene TRBV4-3 combines with J gene TRBJ2-7; 10 positions agree with TRBD1. Unmatched junction bases numbered 10, after V lost 4 bases and J lost 7 bases. Per germline, CDR1 LGHNA and CDR2 YSLEER. The CDR3 consists of 15 residues. In nucleotides, the CDR3 is TGCGCCAGCAGCCGAGCAGGACAGGGGGGCTTTGAGCAGTACTTC. It specifies CASSRAGQGGFEQYF.

This clonotype was observed once. The V call is TRBV5-1, the J call TRBJ2-7; TRBD1 or TRBD2 may be the D gene (5 bases each). Trimming removed 2 bases from V and 2 bases from J, with 11 bases in between. The CDR3 is 14 residues long. In germline, CDR1 is SGHRS, CDR2 YFSETQ. The CDR3 DNA sequence: TGCGCCAGCAGCTTTGGGGACCCTCCCTACGAGCAGTACTTC. This gives the protein CASSFGDPPYEQYF. Drawing the rest from reference TRBV5-1 and TRBJ2-7, the complete variable domain is KAGVTQTPRYLIKTRGQQVTLSCSPISGHRSVSWYQQTPGQGLQFLFEYFSETQRNKGNFPGRFSGRQFSNSRSEMNVSTLELGDSALYLCASSFGDPPYEQYFGPGTRLTVT.

J is TRBJ1-5 and V is TRBV2, with D tentatively TRBD1 (6 bases). The CDR3 is made up of 15 amino acids. Trimming cost V 8 bases and J 0 bases, with 14 bases left between them. Looked up from germline, CDR1 is SNHLY and CDR2 is FYNNEI. CDR3 nucleotides: TGTGCCAGCGGTCTCGGGACAATTAGCAATCAGCCCCAGCATTTT. Encoded protein: CASGLGTISNQPQHF.

The V call is TRBV6-5, the J call TRBJ2-1, with D unclear. The V gene's germline CDR1 is MNHEY and CDR2 SVGAGI. The V end was cut by 0 bases, the J end by 2 bases, with 14 bases between. The CDR3 extends over 17 amino acids. This CDR3 reads CASSYSSEQLTYNEQFF. CDR3 nucleotides: TGTGCCAGCAGTTACTCGAGTGAACAGTTAACCTACAATGAGCAGTTCTTC.

The chain uses TRBV29-1 and TRBJ2-5; 8 bases agree with TRBD2. Germline loops: CDR1 SQVTM, CDR2 ANQGSEA. The V segment lost 4 bases and the J segment 5 bases; nucleotides outside the gene matches: 6. The CDR3 sequence is 13 residues long. DNA of the CDR3: TGCAGCGTTGTCCCCGCGGGGGGCGAGACCCAGTACTTC. It specifies CSVVPAGGETQYF. The variable domain in full, completed from reference TRBV29-1 and TRBJ2-5, reads SAVISQKPSRDICQRGTSLTIQCQVDSQVTMMFWYRQQPGQSLTLIATANQGSEATYESGFVIDKFPISRPNLTFSTLTVSNMSPEDSSIYLCSVVPAGGETQYFGPGTRLLVL.

This sequence joins TRBV10-3 and TRBJ1-2; D may be TRBD1 (5 bases). The germline CDR1 and CDR2 sequences are ENHRY and SYGVKD. Trimming cost V 0 bases and J 2 bases, with 10 bases left between them. There are 15 residues in the CDR3. The CDR3 DNA follows: TGTGCCATCAGTGAGTCCCCAGGGACGAACTATGGCTACACCTTC. This codes for CAISESPGTNYGYTF.

V gene TRBV5-6 combines with J gene TRBJ2-5, with D possibly TRBD1 on 5 matching bases. The ends were cut back, 6 bases at V and 4 bases at J, with 16 bases in the middle. Germline V gene sequence: CDR1 SGHDT, CDR2 YYEEEE. The CDR3 length is 14 residues. The CDR3 loop reads CASIRDRFGETQYF. CDR3 coding DNA: TGTGCCAGCATCCGCGACAGATTCGGAGAGACCCAGTACTTC.

The chain joins TRBV20-1 to TRBJ2-5; D assignment may be TRBD1 or TRBD2 (5 bases each). V lost 3 bases and J 2 bases, leaving 7 bases between the germline ends. In germline, CDR1 is DFQATT, CDR2 SNEGSKA (reference sequence). The CDR3 spans 12 residues. The CDR3: CSARGTQETQYF. As DNA, the CDR3 is TGCAGTGCTAGGGGGACGCAAGAGACCCAGTACTTC.

The rearrangement joins TRBV20-1 to TRBJ1-1; 7 bases agree with TRBD1. Germline V gene data show CDR1 as DFQATT and CDR2 as SNEGSKA (reference sequence). The CDR3 consists of 15 residues. Losses at the gene ends were 0 bases for V and 2 bases for J; bases not matched to a gene: 6. CDR3: CSARDRRQGNTEAFF. The CDR3 DNA follows: TGCAGTGCTAGAGATCGGAGACAGGGTAACACTGAAGCTTTCTTT.

The chain couples TRBV2 to TRBJ2-7; unclear D gene. CDR1 and CDR2 from the germline V gene are SNHLY and FYNNEI. The germline V and J ends were trimmed by 4 bases and 7 bases, with 20 bases remaining between them. This CDR3 has 15 amino acids. The CDR3 nucleotides read TGTGCCAGCAGTGGGCAGAATGCACATGGGGTTGAGCAGTACTTC. Translating it yields CASSGQNAHGVEQYF.

Notes on this clonotype: The junction shows a germline mismatch at one end, possibly a read error. This rearrangement joins TRBV15 to TRBJ2-5; unclear D gene. The CDR3 totals 14 residues. Per the germline V gene, CDR1 is LNHNV and CDR2 is YYDKDF (reference sequence). CDR3 residues: CATSRDYSQETQYF. As DNA, the CDR3 is TGTGCCACCAGTAGAGATTACTCTCAAGAGACCCAGTACTTC.

The chain links TRBV10-3 to TRBJ2-7; D is unclear. This CDR3 comprises 14 residues. The V end was cut by 2 bases, the J end by 4 bases, with 12 bases between. Germline assignment: CDR1 ENHRY and CDR2 SYGVKD. The CDR3 region has the DNA TGTGCCATCAGTGAGGCCTCACAGCCTTACGAGCAGTACTTC. Protein: CAISEASQPYEQYF.

V and J are TRBV4-3 and TRBJ1-2; weak D call: TRBD1 (5 bases). CDR3 length: 18 residues. With 2 bases removed from V and 3 bases from J, the gap between germline ends came to 22 bases. Looked up from germline, CDR1 is LGHNA and CDR2 is YSLEER. CDR3 nucleotides: TGCGCCAGCAGCCAACCTAGCGCGGGGACCACAGCTGACTATGGCTACACCTTC. This translates into CASSQPSAGTTADYGYTF.

V and J are TRBV20-1 and TRBJ1-5, with D hard to call. The CDR3 contains 13 residues. V gave up 3 bases and J gave up 1 base, with 7 bases separating them. The V gene's germline CDR1 is DFQATT and CDR2 SNEGSKA (reference sequence). This CDR3 is CSASWQSNQPQHF. CDR3 nucleotides: TGCAGTGCTAGTTGGCAGAGCAATCAGCCCCAGCATTTT.

The J gene is TRBJ2-5, the V gene TRBV29-1; D remains ambiguous. Looked up from germline, CDR1 is SQVTM and CDR2 is ANQGSEA. V lost 2 bases, J lost 6 bases, and 10 bases lay in between. This CDR3 has 12 residues. The DNA of the CDR3 is TGCAGCGTTGAATGGGTAGGGAAGACCCAGTACTTC. Its translation is CSVEWVGKTQYF.

The V gene is TRBV30, the J gene TRBJ2-3, with a possible D match to TRBD1 (6 bases). Germline V gives CDR1 GTSNPN, CDR2 SVGIG (reference sequence). The CDR3 has 12 amino acids. Trimming shortened V by 2 bases and J by 12 bases, and 15 bases separated the two germline ends. The CDR3 bases are TGTGCCTGGAGTTCCACAGGGTTGCGTCAGTATTTT. It yields the protein CAWSSTGLRQYF.

This clonotype was observed a single time. The CDR3 protein is CASSLGRVYGYTF. CDR3 nucleotides: TGTGCCAGCAGTTTGGGACGGGTCTATGGCTACACCTTC. The chain is built from TRBV6-5 and TRBJ1-2; D is perhaps TRBD1 (5 bases). Trimming removed 4 bases from V and 4 bases from J, with 10 bases in between. CDR1 is MNHEY, CDR2 SVGAGI, per germline. The CDR3 contains 13 residues.

The chain is built from TRBV7-9 and TRBJ2-1; D uncertain. CDR1 is SEHNR, CDR2 FQNEAQ, per germline (reference sequence). The ends were cut back, 2 bases at V and 0 bases at J, with 8 bases in the middle. This CDR3 is built from 15 residues. The CDR3 DNA sequence: TGTGCCAGCAGCTTAAATTTTCGCTCCTACAATGAGCAGTTCTTC. Translated: CASSLNFRSYNEQFF.

This rearrangement joins TRBV15 to TRBJ1-1, with 7 bases aligning to TRBD1. Trimming took 0 bases from V and 8 from J; bases not matched to a gene: 9. Germline-derived CDR1 and CDR2 are LNHNV and YYDKDF (reference sequence). The CDR3 extends over 15 amino acids. CDR3 sequence reads: CATSRDRGGFLEAFF. The CDR3 nucleotides read TGTGCCACCAGCAGAGACAGGGGGGGTTTCCTGGAAGCTTTCTTT.

The chain joins TRBV21-1 to TRBJ2-7; the table calls TRBD1, which could not be checked here. TRBV21-1 counts as a pseudogene. The CDR3 runs to 14 residues. The CDR3 DNA reads as TGTGCCAGCAGAAGACAGGGGAGCTCCTACGAGCAGTACTTC. Its protein product is CASRRQGSSYEQYF.

This chain joins TRBV6-5 and TRBJ2-7; D might be TRBD1 (6 bases). The ends were cut back, 0 bases at V and 9 bases at J, with 12 bases in the middle. There are 13 residues in the CDR3. Per germline, CDR1 MNHEY and CDR2 SVGAGI. The CDR3 nucleotides are TGTGCCAGCAGTTACTCGAGGGACACCGGGCAGTACTTC. Its translation: CASSYSRDTGQYF.

J is TRBJ1-2 and V is TRBV19, with D maybe TRBD1 (6 bases). Germline V CDR1 and CDR2: LNHDA, SQIVND (reference sequence). Deletions cut 7 bases from V and 0 bases from J, with 15 bases between. This CDR3 has 15 amino acids. The CDR3 reads CASTPQGASNYGYTF. In DNA form, the CDR3 reads TGTGCCAGTACCCCACAGGGCGCCTCTAACTATGGCTACACCTTC.

This clonotype was seen a few times. The J gene is TRBJ2-6, the V gene TRBV29-1, with no clear D. The CDR3 loop spans 13 amino acids. Germline loops: CDR1 SQVTM, CDR2 ANQGSEA. V shed 4 bases and J shed 4 bases, with 8 bases lying between them. As DNA, the CDR3 is TGCAGCGTTGCGAGACCGGGGGCCAACGTCCTGACTTTC. This sequence encodes CSVARPGANVLTF.

The chain joins TRBV12-3 or TRBV12-4 to TRBJ1-1; TRBD1 might be the D (5 bases). The CDR3 has 14 amino acids. Trimming shortened V by 5 bases and J by 1 base, and 11 bases separated the two germline ends. CDR3 in amino acids: CASSARGGNTEAFF. DNA of the CDR3: TGTGCCAGCAGTGCCCGTGGGGGGAACACTGAAGCTTTCTTT.